The entry below gives a single TCR beta chain sequence along with its context. The data are from a study of CD8+CD57+ T cells in acquired aplastic anemia. Study at large: Healthy donors had, on average, around 11 million reads for their CD4+ cells.

The study profiled TCR beta VDJ and CDR3 using genomic DNA as template. TCRdb re-called the reads through MiXCR, storing one row per CDR3 protein. The sample carries hundreds of thousands of distinct CDR3 sequences, 60% to 80% recorded once. The V end was cut by 7 bases, the J end by 8 bases, with 15 bases between. The CDR3 sequence is 14 residues long. From germline, CDR1 is SNHLY and CDR2 FYNNEI. Input material: sorted CD4+, CD8+, or CD8+CD57+ T cells (not recorded which) from PBMCs. The sequence came from a human donor in good health, serving as a control. The chain uses TRBV2 and TRBJ1-6, with D unresolved. The DNA for the CDR3 is TGTGCCAGCACCCGGCAGCTATTTGATTCACCCCTCCACTTT. Its protein is CASTRQLFDSPLHF.